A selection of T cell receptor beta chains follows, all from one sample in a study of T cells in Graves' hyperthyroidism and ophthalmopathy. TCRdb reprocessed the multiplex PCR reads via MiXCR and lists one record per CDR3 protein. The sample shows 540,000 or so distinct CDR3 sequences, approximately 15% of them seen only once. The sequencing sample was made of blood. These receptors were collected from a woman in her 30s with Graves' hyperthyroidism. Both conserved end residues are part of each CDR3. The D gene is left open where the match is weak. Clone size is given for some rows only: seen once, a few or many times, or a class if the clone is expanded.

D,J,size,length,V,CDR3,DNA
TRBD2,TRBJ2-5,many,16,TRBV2,CASGIDGGSVGETQYF,TGTGCCAGCGGAATTGATGGCGGGAGTGTGGGAGAGACCCAGTACTTC
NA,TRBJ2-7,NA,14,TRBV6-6,CASSYSQASDEQYF,TGTGCCAGCAGTTACTCTCAAGCCTCAGACGAGCAGTACTTC
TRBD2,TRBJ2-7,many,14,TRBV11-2,CASGPLAGSYEQYF,TGTGCCAGCGGTCCTCTAGCGGGATCATACGAGCAGTACTTC
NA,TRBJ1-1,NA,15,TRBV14,CASSQDYGPGTEAFF,TGTGCCAGCAGCCAAGATTACGGGCCCGGCACTGAAGCTTTCTTT
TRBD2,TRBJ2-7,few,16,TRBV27,CASSLSYSGISYEQYF,TGTGCCAGCAGTTTAAGCTACAGCGGGATCTCCTACGAGCAGTACTTC
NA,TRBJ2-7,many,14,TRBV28,CASNIAESSYEQYF,TGTGCCAGCAATATAGCGGAGAGCTCCTACGAGCAGTACTTC
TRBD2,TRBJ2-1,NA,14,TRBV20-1,CSAPSGGTYNEQFF,TGCAGTGCTCCGAGCGGGGGGACGTACAATGAGCAGTTCTTC
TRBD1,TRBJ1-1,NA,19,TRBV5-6,CASSFNSGQGPLPNTEAFF,TGTGCCAGCAGCTTCAACAGTGGACAGGGGCCCCTCCCGAACACTGAAGCTTTCTTT
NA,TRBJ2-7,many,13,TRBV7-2,CASSPPTSLEQYF,TGTGCCAGCAGTCCGCCGACTTCCCTCGAGCAGTACTTC
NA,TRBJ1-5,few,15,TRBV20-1,CSARDPGYDGQPQHF,TGCAGTGCTAGAGATCCAGGATACGACGGTCAGCCCCAGCATTTT
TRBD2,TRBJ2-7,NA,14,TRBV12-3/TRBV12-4,CASSQRTSWYEQYF,TGTGCCAGCAGCCAACGGACTAGCTGGTACGAGCAGTACTTC
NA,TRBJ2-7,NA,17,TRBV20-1,CSARGTAGGTYTYEQYF,TGCAGTGCTAGAGGGACGGCAGGGGGGACTTATACCTACGAGCAGTACTTC
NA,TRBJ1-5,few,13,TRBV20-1,CSARPLGDQPQHF,TGCAGTGCTAGACCCCTGGGAGATCAGCCCCAGCATTTT
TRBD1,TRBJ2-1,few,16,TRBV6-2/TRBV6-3,CASRPTGTETYNERFF,TGTGCCAGCAGGCCTACCGGGACAGAAACCTACAATGAGCGGTTCTTC
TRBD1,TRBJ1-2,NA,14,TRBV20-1,CSARGQGPLYGYTF,TGCAGTGCTAGAGGACAGGGACCGCTTTATGGCTACACCTTC
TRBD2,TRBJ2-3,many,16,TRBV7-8,CASSPRRLAGVDTQYF,TGTGCCAGCAGCCCAAGGAGACTAGCGGGAGTGGATACGCAGTATTTT
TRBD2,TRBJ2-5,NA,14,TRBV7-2,CASSPTTSGSFRDF,TGTGCCAGCAGCCCAACGACTAGCGGGAGTTTTAGGGACTTC
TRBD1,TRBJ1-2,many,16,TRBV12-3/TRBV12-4,CASSLATGQGVNGYTF,TGTGCCAGCAGTTTAGCGACGGGACAGGGTGTGAATGGCTACACCTTC
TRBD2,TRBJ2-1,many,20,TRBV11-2,CASSPGVSLAGARGGDEQFF,TGTGCCAGCAGCCCGGGGGTGAGCCTAGCGGGAGCCCGGGGTGGCGATGAGCAGTTCTTC
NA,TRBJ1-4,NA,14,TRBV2,CASSVQGGNEKLFF,TGTGCCAGCAGTGTTCAAGGGGGGAATGAAAAACTGTTTTTT
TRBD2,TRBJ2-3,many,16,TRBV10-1,CASSERTSEGTDTQYF,TGCGCCAGCAGTGAACGGACTAGCGAGGGGACAGATACGCAGTATTTT
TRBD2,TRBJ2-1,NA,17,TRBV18,CASSLAGETPLYNEQFF,TGTGCCAGCTCACTAGCGGGGGAAACCCCACTTTACAATGAGCAGTTCTTC
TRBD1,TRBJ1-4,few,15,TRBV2,CASTTEDRGVEKLFF,TGTGCCAGCACCACTGAAGACAGGGGGGTTGAAAAACTGTTTTTT
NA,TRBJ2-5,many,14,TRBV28,CASSLVGGQETQYF,TGTGCCAGCAGTTTAGTCGGCGGCCAAGAGACCCAGTACTTC
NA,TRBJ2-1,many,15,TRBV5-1,CASSLTSRLDNEQFF,TGCGCCAGCAGCCTAACTAGCAGGTTAGACAATGAGCAGTTCTTC
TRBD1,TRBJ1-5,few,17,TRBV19,CASRFGLQGSSNQPQHF,TGTGCCAGTAGATTCGGACTACAGGGGTCGAGCAATCAGCCCCAGCATTTT
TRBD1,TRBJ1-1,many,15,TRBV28,CASSPRTGGFAEAFF,TGTGCCAGCAGCCCTAGAACAGGGGGCTTTGCTGAAGCTTTCTTT
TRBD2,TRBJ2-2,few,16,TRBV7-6,CASSPTSGLNTGELFF,TGTGCCAGCAGCCCCACTAGCGGGCTGAACACCGGGGAGCTGTTTTTT
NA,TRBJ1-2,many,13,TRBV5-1,CASSLALESGYTF,TGCGCCAGCAGCTTGGCCCTGGAGAGTGGCTACACCTTC
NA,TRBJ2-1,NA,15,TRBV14,CAGSQVLAPYNEQFF,TGTGCCGGCAGCCAAGTACTAGCCCCCTACAATGAGCAGTTCTTC
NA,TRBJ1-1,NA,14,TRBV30,CAWSVGGAGTEAFF,TGTGCCTGGAGTGTCGGGGGCGCCGGGACTGAAGCTTTCTTT
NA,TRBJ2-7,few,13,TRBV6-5,CASSYRGVYEQYF,TGTGCCAGCAGTTACAGGGGGGTCTACGAGCAGTACTTC
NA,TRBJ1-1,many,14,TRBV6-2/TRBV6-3,CASSYGLVNTEAFF,TGTGCCAGCAGTTACGGATTAGTGAACACTGAAGCTTTCTTT
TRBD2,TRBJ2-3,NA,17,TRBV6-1,CASSPRSGRWVTDTQYF,TGTGCCAGCAGCCCGAGAAGCGGGAGATGGGTCACAGATACGCAGTATTTT
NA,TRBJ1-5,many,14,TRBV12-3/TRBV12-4,CASSPRFSNQPQHF,TGTGCCAGCAGTCCGCGGTTTAGCAATCAGCCCCAGCATTTT
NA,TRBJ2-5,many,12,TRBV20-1,CSAIGGAETQYF,TGCAGTGCTATTGGTGGGGCAGAGACCCAGTACTTC
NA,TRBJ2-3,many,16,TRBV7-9,CASSSVGARVVDTQYF,TGTGCCAGCAGCTCCGTGGGGGCGAGGGTTGTCGATACGCAGTATTTT
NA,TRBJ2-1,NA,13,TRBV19,CASTKEGDNEQFF,TGTGCCAGTACCAAGGAGGGCGACAATGAGCAGTTCTTC
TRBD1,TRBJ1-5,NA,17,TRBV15,CATSRGGWTGYDQPQHF,TGTGCCACCAGCAGAGGCGGGTGGACAGGGTATGATCAGCCCCAGCATTTT
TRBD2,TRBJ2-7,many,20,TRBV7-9,CASSQMVGGDSTHNSYEQYF,TGTGCCAGCAGCCAGATGGTGGGAGGGGATTCCACCCACAACTCCTACGAGCAGTACTTC
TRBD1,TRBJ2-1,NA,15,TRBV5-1,CASSLRDRGLYEQFF,TGCGCCAGCAGCTTGAGGGACAGGGGGCTCTATGAGCAGTTCTTC
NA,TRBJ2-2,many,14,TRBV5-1,CASSSGQNTGELFF,TGCGCCAGCAGCTCCGGACAGAACACCGGGGAGCTGTTTTTT
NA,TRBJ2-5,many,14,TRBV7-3,CASSFGGPQETQYF,TGTGCCAGCAGCTTTGGGGGCCCCCAAGAGACCCAGTACTTC
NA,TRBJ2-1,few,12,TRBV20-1,CSARGQGLGTVF,TGCAGTGCTAGAGGGCAGGGGCTAGGAACCGTCTTC
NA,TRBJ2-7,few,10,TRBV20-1,CSANLQEEYF,TGCAGTGCGAATTTGCAGGAGGAGTACTTC
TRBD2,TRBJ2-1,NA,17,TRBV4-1,CASSKGLAEYTYNEQFF,TGCGCCAGCAGCAAGGGACTAGCGGAGTATACCTACAATGAGCAGTTCTTC
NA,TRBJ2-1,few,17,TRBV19,CASSIWPGAGRYNEQFF,TGTGCCAGTAGTATATGGCCGGGGGCGGGCCGCTACAATGAGCAGTTCTTC
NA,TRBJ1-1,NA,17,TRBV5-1,CASSTGIHASLNTEAFF,TGCGCCAGCAGTACAGGGATTCATGCAAGCCTGAACACTGAAGCTTTCTTT
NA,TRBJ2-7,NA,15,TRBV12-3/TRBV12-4,CASSLLWTDTYEQYF,TGTGCCAGCAGTTTGTTATGGACAGATACTTACGAGCAGTACTTC
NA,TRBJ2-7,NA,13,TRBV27,CASRRLGPYEQYF,TGTGCCAGCAGACGCCTCGGACCGTACGAGCAGTACTTC
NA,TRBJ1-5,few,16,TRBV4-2,CASSQGGAVGNQPQHF,TGTGCCAGCAGCCAAGGAGGGGCGGTCGGCAATCAGCCCCAGCATTTT
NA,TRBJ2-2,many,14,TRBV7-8,CASSLAARDGELFF,TGTGCCAGCAGCTTAGCTGCCAGGGACGGGGAGCTGTTTTTT
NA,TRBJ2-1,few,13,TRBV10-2,CASSHDSDNEQFF,TGCGCCAGCAGTCATGACAGTGACAATGAGCAGTTCTTC
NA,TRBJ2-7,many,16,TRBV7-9,CASSTRPGQGLYEQYF,TGTGCCAGCAGCACGCGACCGGGGCAGGGGCTCTACGAGCAGTACTTC
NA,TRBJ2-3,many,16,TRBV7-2,CASSFYRDSITDTQYF,TGTGCCAGCAGCTTTTACCGGGACTCCATCACAGATACGCAGTATTTT
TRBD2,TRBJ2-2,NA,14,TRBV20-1,CSARVLAGVGELFF,TGCAGTGCTAGGGTGCTAGCGGGAGTCGGGGAGCTGTTTTTT
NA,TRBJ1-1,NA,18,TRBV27,CASSDLTLRVELNTEAFF,TGTGCCAGCAGTGATTTGACACTTCGTGTGGAACTGAACACTGAAGCTTTCTTT
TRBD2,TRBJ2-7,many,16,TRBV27,CASSPSLAGVSYEQYF,TGTGCCAGCAGTCCATCCTTAGCGGGAGTTTCCTACGAGCAGTACTTC
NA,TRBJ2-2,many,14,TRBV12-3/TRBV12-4,CASSAGRGTGELFF,TGTGCCAGCAGCGCAGGGAGAGGCACCGGGGAGCTGTTTTTT
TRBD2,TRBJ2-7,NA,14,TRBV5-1,CASGTSGIRGEQYF,TGCGCCAGCGGGACTAGCGGGATCCGGGGCGAGCAGTACTTC